The clone carrying this T cell receptor (beta chain) was counted a few times. CDR3 length equals 15 residues. Germline V gives CDR1 SNHLY, CDR2 FYNNEI. The V segment lost 6 bases and the J segment 5 bases; nucleotides outside the gene matches: 12. Data came from immunoSEQ multiplex PCR; TCRdb stores just in-frame clones and leaves some out. The table lists about 190,000 clones, roughly 81% of them singletons. The data belong to a study of blood T cell repertoires in COVID-19. At the level of the study: PBMCs, B-cell-depleted T cells, or T cells provided the cDNA or gDNA that made up the material.

The chain combines TRBV2 with TRBJ2-7, with 8 bases fitting TRBD1. This receptor was identified in a woman aged 70-85 years with active or convalescent COVID-19. What was sequenced was peripheral blood. CDR3 DNA sequence: TGTGCCAGCAGCGGAACCGGGACAGGACAGCACGAGCAGTACTTC. The encoded protein is CASSGTGTGQHEQYF. Full variable domain (remainder filled in from reference TRBV2 and TRBJ2-7): EPEVTQTPSHQVTQMGQEVILRCVPISNHLYFYWYRQILGQKVEFLVSFYNNEISEKSEIFDDQFSVERPDGSNFTLKIRSTKLEDSAMYFCASSGTGTGQHEQYFGPGTRLTVT.